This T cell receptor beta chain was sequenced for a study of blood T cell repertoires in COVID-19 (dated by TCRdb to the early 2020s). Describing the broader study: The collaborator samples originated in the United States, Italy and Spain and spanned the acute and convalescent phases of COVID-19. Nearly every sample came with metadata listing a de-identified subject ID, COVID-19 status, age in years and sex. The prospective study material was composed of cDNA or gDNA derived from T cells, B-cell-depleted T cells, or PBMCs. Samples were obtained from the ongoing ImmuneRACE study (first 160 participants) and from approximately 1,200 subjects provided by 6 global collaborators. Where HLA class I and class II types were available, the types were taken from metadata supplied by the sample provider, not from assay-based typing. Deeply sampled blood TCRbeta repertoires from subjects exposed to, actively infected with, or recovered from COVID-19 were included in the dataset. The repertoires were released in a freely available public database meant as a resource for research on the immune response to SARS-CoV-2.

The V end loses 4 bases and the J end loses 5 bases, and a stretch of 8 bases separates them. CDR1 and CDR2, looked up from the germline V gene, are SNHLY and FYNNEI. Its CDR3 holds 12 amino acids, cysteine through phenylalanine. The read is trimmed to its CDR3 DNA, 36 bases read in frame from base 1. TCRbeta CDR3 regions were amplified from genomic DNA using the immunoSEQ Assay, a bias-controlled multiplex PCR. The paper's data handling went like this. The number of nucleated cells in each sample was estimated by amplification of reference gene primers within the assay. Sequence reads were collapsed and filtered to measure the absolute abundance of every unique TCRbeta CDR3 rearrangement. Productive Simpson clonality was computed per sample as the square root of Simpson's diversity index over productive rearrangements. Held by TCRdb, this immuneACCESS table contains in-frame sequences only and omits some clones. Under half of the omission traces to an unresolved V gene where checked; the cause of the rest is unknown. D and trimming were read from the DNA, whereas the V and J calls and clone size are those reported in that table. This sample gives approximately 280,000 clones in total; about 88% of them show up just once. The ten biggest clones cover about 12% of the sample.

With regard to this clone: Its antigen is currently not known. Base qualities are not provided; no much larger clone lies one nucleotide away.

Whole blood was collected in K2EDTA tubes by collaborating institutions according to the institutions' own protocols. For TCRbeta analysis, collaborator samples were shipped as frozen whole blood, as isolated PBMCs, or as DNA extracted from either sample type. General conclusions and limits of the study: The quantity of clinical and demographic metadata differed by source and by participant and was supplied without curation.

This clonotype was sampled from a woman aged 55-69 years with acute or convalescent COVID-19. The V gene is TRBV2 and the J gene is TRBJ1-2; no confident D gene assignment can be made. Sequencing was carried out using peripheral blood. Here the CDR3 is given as CASSVTTYGYTF. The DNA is TGTGCCAGCAGTGTAACGACTTATGGCTACACCTTC.